The 17 T cell receptor beta chains presented below share a single source sample, sequenced in a study of control samples from healthy donors and cancer patients. TCRdb's table, derived via immunoSEQ multiplex PCR, lists solely in-frame clones and lacks some. The sample lists about 180,000 clones; more than 80% were seen once. Material for sequencing was blood. The receptor set was obtained from a man aged 30 to 45 in good health.

V is TRBV9 and J is TRBJ2-3, with 8 bases identical to TRBD2. The CDR3 spans 17 residues. Germline assignment: CDR1 SGDLS and CDR2 YYNGEE. V lost 0 bases, J lost 1 base, and 7 bases stayed unmatched. The CDR3 coding sequence is TGTGCCAGCAGCGTAGGGTGGGGACTAGGGGGCACAGATACGCAGTATTTT. Encoded protein: CASSVGWGLGGTDTQYF.

The V gene is TRBV30, the J gene TRBJ2-7; 14 positions match TRBD2. Germline lookup yields CDR1 GTSNPN and CDR2 SVGIG (reference sequence). With 0 bases clipped from V and 6 bases from J, the junction kept 4 bases outside the gene matches. CDR3 size: 15 residues. CDR3 loop: CAWSVKGLAGAEQYF. CDR3 coding DNA: TGTGCCTGGAGTGTAAAGGGACTAGCGGGGGCCGAGCAGTACTTC.

V and J are TRBV19 and TRBJ1-2; a possible D gene is TRBD1 (6 bases). This CDR3 is built from 14 residues. Germline V CDR1 and CDR2: LNHDA, SQIVND (reference sequence). With 6 bases removed from V and 1 base from J, the gap between germline ends came to 12 bases. DNA of the CDR3: TGTGCCAGTAGGCGCGCACAGGGTAACTATGGCTACACCTTC. Amino acid sequence: CASRRAQGNYGYTF. The whole variable domain, filled in from reference TRBV19 and TRBJ1-2, reads DGGITQSPKYLFRKEGQNVTLSCEQNLNHDAMYWYRQDPGQGLRLIYYSQIVNDFQKGDIAEGYSVSREKKESFPLTVTSAQKNPTAFYLCASRRAQGNYGYTFGSGTRLTVV.

This clone was seen just once. This sample includes further DNA sequences coding for the same CDR3. This chain joins TRBV30 and TRBJ2-7; 9 positions agree with TRBD2. CDR1 and CDR2 (germline): GTSNPN, SVGIG (reference sequence). Losses at the gene ends were 5 bases for V and 2 bases for J; bases not matched to a gene: 10. The CDR3 runs to 15 residues. The CDR3 coding sequence is TGTGCCTGGCGGGGGCAAGCGGGGGGTGCCTACGAGCAGTACTTC. It is translated as CAWRGQAGGAYEQYF.

The chain joins TRBV27 to TRBJ1-2; 11 positions match TRBD1. Germline loops: CDR1 MNHEY, CDR2 SMNVEV (reference sequence). The CDR3 sequence is 16 residues long. J lost 0 bases, V lost 6 bases, and 6 bases had no gene match. CDR3 sequence reads: CASRPTDRGPNYGYTF. In DNA form, the CDR3 reads TGTGCCAGCAGACCAACGGACAGGGGGCCTAACTATGGCTACACCTTC.

This clone came up once. This sequence joins TRBV29-1 and TRBJ2-2, with 8 bases that match TRBD1. The CDR3 is 14 amino acids. Germline CDR1 and CDR2: SQVTM and ANQGSEA. Trimming removed 6 bases from V and 0 bases from J; junction bases left unmatched: 3. This chain's CDR3 is CSVAGQANTGELFF. The CDR3 DNA follows: TGCAGCGTCGCGGGACAGGCGAACACCGGGGAGCTGTTTTTT.

The rearrangement links TRBV11-3 to TRBJ2-7, with no clear D. Trimming removed 4 bases at V and 3 bases at J, with 10 bases between. This CDR3 has 13 amino acids. Germline lookup yields CDR1 SGHNT and CDR2 YENEEA. CDR3 sequence reads: CASSYHPGYEQYF. The DNA of the CDR3 is TGTGCCAGCAGCTACCACCCGGGCTACGAGCAGTACTTC.

V gene TRBV7-3 combines with J gene TRBJ1-6, with a possible D match to TRBD1 (5 bases). Germline V gene lookup returns CDR1 SGHTA and CDR2 FQGTGA. Trimming removed 6 bases from V and 14 bases from J, with 20 bases in between. The CDR3 totals 14 residues. The CDR3: CASSSGPASGSLHF. Here the CDR3 DNA reads TGTGCCAGCAGTTCGGGACCCGCGTCCGGATCCCTCCACTTT.

This clone was seen just once. This chain joins TRBV27 and TRBJ1-1; D is undetermined. Trimming took 6 bases from V and 2 from J, leaving 7 bases between them. Germline lookup yields CDR1 MNHEY and CDR2 SMNVEV (reference sequence). The CDR3 length is 12 residues. The CDR3 region is CASSQRNTEAFF. The CDR3, as DNA: TGTGCCAGCAGCCAGAGAAACACTGAAGCTTTCTTT.

This chain connects TRBV6-5 to TRBJ1-5, with TRBD1 as a possible D gene (6 bases). Trimming took 6 bases from V and 5 from J, leaving 11 bases between them. Looked up from germline, CDR1 is MNHEY and CDR2 is SVGAGI. The CDR3 runs to 13 residues. The CDR3 DNA is TGTGCCAGCAGGAGGGCAGGGGATCAGCCCCAGCATTTT. Amino acids: CASRRAGDQPQHF.

The chain carries TRBV30 and TRBJ1-1; no clear D gene. The CDR3 is made up of 12 amino acids. V was cut by 3 bases and J by 7 bases, with 12 bases left in between. Germline assignment: CDR1 GTSNPN and CDR2 SVGIG (reference sequence). The CDR3: CAWRGLGFEAFF. CDR3 nucleotides: TGTGCCTGGAGGGGGTTAGGGTTTGAAGCTTTCTTT.

The chain joins TRBV19 to TRBJ1-5, with 8 nucleotides matching TRBD1. Per the germline V gene, CDR1 is LNHDA and CDR2 is SQIVND (reference sequence). The CDR3 length is 15 residues. Trimming cost V 2 bases and J 9 bases; bases outside gene matches: 9. DNA for the CDR3: TGTGCCAGTAGTATATCAGGACAGGGCCTGAGGCCCCAGCATTTT. The encoded protein is CASSISGQGLRPQHF.

The rearrangement joins TRBV7-9 to TRBJ1-2; TRBD1 might be the D (6 bases). Germline lookup yields CDR1 SEHNR and CDR2 FQNEAQ (reference sequence). The CDR3 contains 14 residues. Trimming took off 5 bases at V and 3 bases at J, with 13 bases between the two ends. CDR3 in DNA: TGTGCCAGCAGCCCCGGACAGTCTTACTATGGCTACACCTTC. It encodes CASSPGQSYYGYTF.

The table lists this clone with a few counts. The chain is built from TRBV27 and TRBJ1-4, with D perhaps matching TRBD1 (5 bases). This CDR3 has 15 residues. Trimming removed 5 bases from V and 7 bases from J, with 17 bases in between. CDR1 MNHEY and CDR2 SMNVEV come from the germline V gene (reference sequence). CDR3 coding DNA: TGTGCCAGCAGTCCCACCGGGTTCGGGGGTGAAAAACTGTTTTTT. Protein sequence: CASSPTGFGGEKLFF.

This chain uses TRBV4-1 with TRBJ1-2; tentatively, D is TRBD1 (5 bases). V was cut by 0 bases and J by 5 bases, with 19 bases left in between. The CDR3 is 17 residues long. Germline CDR1 MGHRA, CDR2 YSYEKL. Written as DNA, the CDR3 is TGCGCCAGCAGCCAAGAAACTGGGCAGGGAGTTCGGTATGGCTACACCTTC. It translates to CASSQETGQGVRYGYTF.

This clone was detected only once. The V gene is TRBV4-2, the J gene TRBJ2-1, with D perhaps TRBD1 (5 bases). Germline lookup yields CDR1 LGHNA and CDR2 YNFKEQ. Trimming left V 0 bases short and J 3 bases short, with 12 bases between. This CDR3 region has 16 residues. Written as DNA, the CDR3 is TGTGCCAGCAGCCAAGAGGGTAGGGGCCTCTACAATGAGCAGTTCTTC. Residues: CASSQEGRGLYNEQFF.

This sequence joins TRBV30 and TRBJ1-5; D is ambiguous. The V and J ends lost 2 bases and 8 bases respectively, with 10 bases between them. The germline V gene encodes CDR1 GTSNPN and CDR2 SVGIG (reference sequence). The CDR3 consists of 12 residues. Written as DNA, the CDR3 is TGTGCCTGGAGTCACCCCCCAAAGCCCCAGCATTTT. Its protein product is CAWSHPPKPQHF.